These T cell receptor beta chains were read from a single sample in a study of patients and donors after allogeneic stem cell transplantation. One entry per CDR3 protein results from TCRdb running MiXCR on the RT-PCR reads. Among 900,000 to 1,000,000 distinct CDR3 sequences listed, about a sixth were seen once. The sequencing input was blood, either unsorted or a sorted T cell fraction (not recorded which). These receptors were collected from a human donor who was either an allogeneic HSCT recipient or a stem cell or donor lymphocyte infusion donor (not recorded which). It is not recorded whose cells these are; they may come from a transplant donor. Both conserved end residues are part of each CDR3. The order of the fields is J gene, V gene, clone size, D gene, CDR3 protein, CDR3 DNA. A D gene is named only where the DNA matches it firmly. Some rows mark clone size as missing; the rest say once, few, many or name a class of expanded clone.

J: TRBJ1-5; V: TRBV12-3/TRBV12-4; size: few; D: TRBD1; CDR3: CASRDGTGVQPQHF; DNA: TGTGCCAGCAGGGACGGGACAGGGGTACAGCCCCAGCATTTT
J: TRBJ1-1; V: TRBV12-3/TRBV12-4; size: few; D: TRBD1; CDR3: CASSPRTGGGTEAFF; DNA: TGTGCCAGCAGTCCACGGACAGGAGGAGGCACTGAAGCTTTCTTT
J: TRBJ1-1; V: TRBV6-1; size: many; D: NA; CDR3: CASSAGQLNTEAFF; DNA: TGTGCCAGCAGTGCTGGACAGCTGAACACTGAAGCTTTCTTT
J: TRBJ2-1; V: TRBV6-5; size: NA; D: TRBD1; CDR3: CASSWTGSINSYNEQFF; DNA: TGTGCCAGCAGTTGGACAGGGTCTATAAACTCCTACAATGAGCAGTTCTTC
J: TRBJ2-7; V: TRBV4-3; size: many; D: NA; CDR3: CASSQDGGASYEQYF; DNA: TGCGCCAGCAGCCAAGATGGGGGAGCTTCCTACGAGCAGTACTTC
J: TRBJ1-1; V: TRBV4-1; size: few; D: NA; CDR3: CASSQMGAVLTEAFF; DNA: TGCGCCAGCAGCCAAATGGGGGCCGTTCTCACTGAAGCTTTCTTT
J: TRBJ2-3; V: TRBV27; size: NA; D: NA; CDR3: CASSVGPKRADTQYF; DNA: TGTGCCAGCAGTGTTGGGCCGAAGAGGGCAGATACGCAGTATTTT
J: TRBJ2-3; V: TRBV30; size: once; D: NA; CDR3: CAWEVVGNSDTQYF; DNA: TGTGCCTGGGAAGTTGTGGGAAACTCAGATACGCAGTATTTT
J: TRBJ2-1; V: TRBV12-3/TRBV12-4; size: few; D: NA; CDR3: CASSFGLGQEQFF; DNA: TGTGCCAGCAGTTTCGGATTGGGCCAAGAGCAGTTCTTC
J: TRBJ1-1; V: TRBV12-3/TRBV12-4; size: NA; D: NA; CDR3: CASRTPGFEAFF; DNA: TGTGCCAGCAGAACGCCAGGATTCGAAGCTTTCTTT
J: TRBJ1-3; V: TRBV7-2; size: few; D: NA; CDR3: CASSLKGAGNTIYF; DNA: TGTGCCAGCAGCTTGAAGGGAGCTGGAAACACCATATATTTT
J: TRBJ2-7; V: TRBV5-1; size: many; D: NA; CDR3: CASSLAGGLEQYF; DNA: TGCGCCAGCAGCTTGGCCGGGGGGCTAGAGCAGTACTTC
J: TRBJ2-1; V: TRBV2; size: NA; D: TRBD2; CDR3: CASRRPSGSYNEQFF; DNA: TGTGCCAGCAGGCGCCCTAGCGGCTCCTACAATGAGCAGTTCTTC
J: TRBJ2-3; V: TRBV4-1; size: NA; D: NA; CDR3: CASSPFRLGVGTDTQYF; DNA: TGCGCCAGCAGCCCTTTCCGGCTGGGTGTCGGCACAGATACGCAGTATTTT
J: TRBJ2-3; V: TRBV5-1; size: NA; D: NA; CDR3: CASSPASVRPSTDTQYF; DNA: TGCGCCAGCAGCCCCGCTAGTGTCAGACCTAGCACAGATACGCAGTATTTT
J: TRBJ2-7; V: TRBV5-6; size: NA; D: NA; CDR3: CASSRGERDRAAYEQYF; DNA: TGTGCCAGCAGCAGGGGGGAGAGGGACAGAGCTGCCTACGAGCAGTACTTC
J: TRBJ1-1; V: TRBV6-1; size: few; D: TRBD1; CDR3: CASSTPGTGSTEAFF; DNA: TGTGCCAGCAGTACCCCCGGGACAGGGAGCACTGAAGCTTTCTTT
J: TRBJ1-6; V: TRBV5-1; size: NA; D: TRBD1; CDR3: CASSLVQRQGATSPLHF; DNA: TGCGCCAGCAGCTTGGTGCAGCGTCAGGGGGCTACTTCACCCCTCCACTTT
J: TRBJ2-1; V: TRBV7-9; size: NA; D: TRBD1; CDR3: CASSLAGTGGHEQFF; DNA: TGTGCCAGCAGCTTAGCCGGTACAGGGGGCCATGAGCAGTTCTTC
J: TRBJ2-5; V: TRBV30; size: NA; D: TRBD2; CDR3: CAWSILAETQYF; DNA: TGTGCCTGGAGTATACTAGCGGAGACCCAGTACTTC
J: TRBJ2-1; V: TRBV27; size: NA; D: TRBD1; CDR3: CASSRDVGQGKFF; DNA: TGTGCCAGCAGTCGCGATGTAGGACAGGGGAAGTTCTTC
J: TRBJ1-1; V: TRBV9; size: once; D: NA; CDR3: CASSPHVQNTEAFF; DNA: TGTGCCAGCAGCCCCCATGTACAGAACACTGAAGCTTTCTTT
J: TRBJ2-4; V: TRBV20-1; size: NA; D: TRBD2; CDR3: CSADPPGGAGGRNIQYF; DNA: TGCAGTGCAGACCCCCCGGGTGGAGCGGGGGGGCGGAACATTCAGTACTTC
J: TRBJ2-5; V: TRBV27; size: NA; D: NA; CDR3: CASGLGTAAGETQYF; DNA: TGTGCCAGCGGCCTCGGGACGGCGGCCGGGGAGACCCAGTACTTC
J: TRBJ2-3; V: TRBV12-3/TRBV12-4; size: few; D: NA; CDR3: CASSSFRGMTDTQYF; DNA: TGTGCCAGCAGCTCTTTTCGAGGGATGACCGATACGCAGTATTTT
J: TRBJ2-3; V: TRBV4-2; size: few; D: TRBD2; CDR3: CASSDSGTSGGPGTDTQYF; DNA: TGTGCCAGCAGCGACTCCGGGACTAGCGGGGGGCCGGGCACAGATACGCAGTATTTT
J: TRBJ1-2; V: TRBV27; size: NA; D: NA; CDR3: CASSNFDQQADYGYTF; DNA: TGTGCCAGCAGTAACTTCGACCAGCAAGCGGACTATGGCTACACCTTC
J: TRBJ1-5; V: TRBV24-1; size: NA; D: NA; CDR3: CATGRDRAWGPQHF; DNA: TGTGCCACCGGCCGGGATCGGGCTTGGGGGCCCCAGCATTTT
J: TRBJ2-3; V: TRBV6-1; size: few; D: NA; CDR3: CATQGRGGDGDTQYF; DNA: TGTGCCACCCAGGGGCGAGGGGGTGATGGAGATACGCAGTATTTT
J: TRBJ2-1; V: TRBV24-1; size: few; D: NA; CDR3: CATSDFWTANNEQFF; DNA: TGTGCCACCAGTGATTTTTGGACTGCAAACAATGAGCAGTTCTTC
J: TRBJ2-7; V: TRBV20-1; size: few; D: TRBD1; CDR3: CSARLTGGSYEQYF; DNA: TGCAGTGCTAGGCTGACAGGGGGCTCCTACGAGCAGTACTTC
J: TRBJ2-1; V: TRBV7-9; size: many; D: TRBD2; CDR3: CASSLFQAGYNEQFF; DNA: TGTGCCAGCAGCTTATTCCAAGCGGGGTACAATGAGCAGTTCTTC
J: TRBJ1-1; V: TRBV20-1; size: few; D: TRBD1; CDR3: CSYYPGQGLTEAFF; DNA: TGCAGTTACTATCCGGGACAGGGACTCACTGAAGCTTTCTTT
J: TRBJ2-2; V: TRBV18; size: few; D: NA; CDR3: CASSPSGTAGELFF; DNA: TGTGCCAGCTCACCCTCGGGGACGGCCGGGGAGCTGTTTTTT
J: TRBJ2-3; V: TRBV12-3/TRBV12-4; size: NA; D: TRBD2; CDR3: CASKPRRASGGRGTQYF; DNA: TGTGCCAGCAAACCACGTAGGGCTAGCGGGGGGCGGGGTACGCAGTATTTT
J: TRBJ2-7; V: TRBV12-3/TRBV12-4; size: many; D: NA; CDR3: CASSMWTGRVEQYF; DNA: TGTGCCAGCAGTATGTGGACAGGGAGGGTCGAGCAGTACTTC
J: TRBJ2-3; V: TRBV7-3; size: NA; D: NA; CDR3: CASSYTGTNTDTQYF; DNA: TGTGCCAGCAGCTACACCGGGACCAACACAGATACGCAGTATTTT
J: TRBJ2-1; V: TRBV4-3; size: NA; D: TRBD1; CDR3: CASSQVFTGASNLEQFF; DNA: TGCGCCAGCAGCCAGGTATTTACAGGGGCCTCGAATCTAGAGCAGTTCTTC
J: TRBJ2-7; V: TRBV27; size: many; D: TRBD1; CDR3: CASSHGTGTYEQYF; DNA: TGTGCCAGCAGCCACGGGACAGGGACCTACGAGCAGTACTTC
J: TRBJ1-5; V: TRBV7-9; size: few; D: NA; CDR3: CASSSERDSNQPQHF; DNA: TGTGCCAGCAGCTCCGAAAGAGATTCCAATCAGCCCCAGCATTTT
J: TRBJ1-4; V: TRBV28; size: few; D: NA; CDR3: CASSLLSRNEKLFF; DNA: TGTGCCAGCAGTTTACTCTCCAGAAATGAAAAACTGTTTTTT
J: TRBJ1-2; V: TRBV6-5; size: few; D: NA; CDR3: CASSYSQGGYGYTF; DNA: TGTGCCAGCAGTTACAGCCAGGGAGGCTATGGCTACACCTTC
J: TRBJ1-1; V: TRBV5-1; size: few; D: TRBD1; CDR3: CASSWTGHTEAFF; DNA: TGCGCCAGCAGCTGGACAGGACACACTGAAGCTTTCTTT
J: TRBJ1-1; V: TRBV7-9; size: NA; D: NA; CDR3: CASSKAQGLNTEAFF; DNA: TGTGCCAGCAGCAAAGCCCAGGGATTGAACACTGAAGCTTTCTTT
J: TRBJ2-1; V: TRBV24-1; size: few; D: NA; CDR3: CATSDLPTPGRHNEQFF; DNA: TGTGCCACCAGTGATTTGCCCACTCCAGGACGGCACAATGAGCAGTTCTTC
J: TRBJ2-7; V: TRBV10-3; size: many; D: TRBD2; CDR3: CAISPWTSAGEQYF; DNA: TGTGCCATCAGTCCCTGGACTAGCGCGGGCGAGCAGTACTTC
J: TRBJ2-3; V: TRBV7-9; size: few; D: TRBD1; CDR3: CASSRTQGAGTDTQYF; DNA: TGTGCCAGCAGCAGAACGCAGGGGGCCGGCACAGATACGCAGTATTTT
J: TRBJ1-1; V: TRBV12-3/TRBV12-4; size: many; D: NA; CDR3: CASSFRGGWTEAFF; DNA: TGTGCCAGCAGTTTTCGTGGGGGTTGGACTGAAGCTTTCTTT
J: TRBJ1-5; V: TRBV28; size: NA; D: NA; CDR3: CASSLNQNQPQHF; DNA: TGTGCCAGCAGTTTGAACCAAAATCAGCCCCAGCATTTT
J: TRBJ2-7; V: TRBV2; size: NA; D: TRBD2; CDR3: CASSEAGSASGYEQYF; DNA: TGTGCCAGCAGTGAAGCGGGGTCTGCTAGCGGGTACGAGCAGTACTTC
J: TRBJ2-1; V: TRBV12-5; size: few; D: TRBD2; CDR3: CASGQPLAGIDEQFF; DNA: TGTGCTAGTGGTCAACCCTTAGCGGGAATCGATGAGCAGTTCTTC
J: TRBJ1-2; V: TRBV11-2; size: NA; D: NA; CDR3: CASSLHEGLNGYTF; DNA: TGTGCCAGCAGCCTGCATGAGGGGTTAAATGGCTACACCTTC
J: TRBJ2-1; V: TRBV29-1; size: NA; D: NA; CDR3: CSVVGISYNEQFF; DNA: TGCAGCGTTGTTGGGATTTCCTACAATGAGCAGTTCTTC
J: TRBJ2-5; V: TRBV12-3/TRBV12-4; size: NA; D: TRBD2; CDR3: CASSLGLAGAAETQYF; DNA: TGTGCCAGCAGTTTAGGACTAGCGGGAGCGGCAGAGACCCAGTACTTC
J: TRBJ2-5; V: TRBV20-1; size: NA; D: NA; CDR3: CSARSGNQETQYF; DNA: TGCAGTGCTAGGTCCGGGAACCAAGAGACCCAGTACTTC
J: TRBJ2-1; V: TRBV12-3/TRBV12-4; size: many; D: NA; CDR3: CASSLPPGDNEQFF; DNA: TGTGCCAGCAGTTTACCTCCAGGGGACAATGAGCAGTTCTTC
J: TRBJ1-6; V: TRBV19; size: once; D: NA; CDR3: CASRGSSYNSPLHF; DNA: TGTGCCAGTAGGGGGAGCTCCTATAATTCACCCCTCCACTTT
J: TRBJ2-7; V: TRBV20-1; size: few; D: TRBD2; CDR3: CSARVPSGSLPEQYF; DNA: TGCAGTGCTAGAGTCCCTAGCGGGAGTTTACCCGAGCAGTACTTC
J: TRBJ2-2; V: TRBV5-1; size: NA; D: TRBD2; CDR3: CASSLAGAGKNTGELFF; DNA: TGCGCCAGCAGCTTGGCGGGAGCGGGGAAGAACACCGGGGAGCTGTTTTTT
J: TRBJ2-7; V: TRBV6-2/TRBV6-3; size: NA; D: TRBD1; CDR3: CASSQQTGDYEQYF; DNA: TGTGCCAGCAGCCAGCAGACAGGGGACTACGAGCAGTACTTC